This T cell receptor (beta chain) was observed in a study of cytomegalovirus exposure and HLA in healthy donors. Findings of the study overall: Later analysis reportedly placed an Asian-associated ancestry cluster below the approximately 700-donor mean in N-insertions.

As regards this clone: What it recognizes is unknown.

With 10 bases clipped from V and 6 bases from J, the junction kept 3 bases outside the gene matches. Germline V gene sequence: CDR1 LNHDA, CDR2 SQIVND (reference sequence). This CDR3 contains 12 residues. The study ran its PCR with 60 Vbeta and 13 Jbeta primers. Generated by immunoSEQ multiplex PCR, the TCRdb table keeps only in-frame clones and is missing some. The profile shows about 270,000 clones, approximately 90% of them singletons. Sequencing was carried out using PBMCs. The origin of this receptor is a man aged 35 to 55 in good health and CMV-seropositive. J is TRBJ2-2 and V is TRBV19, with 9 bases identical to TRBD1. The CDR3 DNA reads TGTGCCACCCGACAGGGGGCCGGGGAGCTGTTTTTT. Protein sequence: CATRQGAGELFF.